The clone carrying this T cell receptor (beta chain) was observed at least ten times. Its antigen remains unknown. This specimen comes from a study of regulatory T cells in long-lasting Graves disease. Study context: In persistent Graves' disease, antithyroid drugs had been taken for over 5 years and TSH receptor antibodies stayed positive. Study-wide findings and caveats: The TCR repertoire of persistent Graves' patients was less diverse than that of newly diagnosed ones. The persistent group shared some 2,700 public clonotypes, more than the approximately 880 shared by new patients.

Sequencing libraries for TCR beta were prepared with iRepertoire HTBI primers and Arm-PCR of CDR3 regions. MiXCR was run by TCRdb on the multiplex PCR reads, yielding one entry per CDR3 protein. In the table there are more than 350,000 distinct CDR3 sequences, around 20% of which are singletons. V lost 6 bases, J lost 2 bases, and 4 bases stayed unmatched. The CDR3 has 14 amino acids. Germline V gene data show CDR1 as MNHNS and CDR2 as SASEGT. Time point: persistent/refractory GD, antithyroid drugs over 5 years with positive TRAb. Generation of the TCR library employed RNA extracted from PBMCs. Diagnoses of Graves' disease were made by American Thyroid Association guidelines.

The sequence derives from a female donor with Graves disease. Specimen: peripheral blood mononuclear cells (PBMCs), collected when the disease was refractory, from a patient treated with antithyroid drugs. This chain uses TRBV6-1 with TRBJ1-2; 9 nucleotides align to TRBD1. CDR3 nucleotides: TGTGCCAGCAGATCGGGGACAGGGAACTATGGCTACACCTTC. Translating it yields CASRSGTGNYGYTF.